Reported below is one TCR beta chain. Here immunoSEQ multiplex PCR was the method, and the copy in TCRdb shows in-frame clones only, minus some. The data contain some 80,000 clones, about nine tenths of them seen just once; the ten biggest clones take up approximately 0.4%. This record belongs to a study of OX40 agonist ivuxolimab in advanced cancers. V was clipped by 1 base and J by 6 bases, with 19 bases between them. CDR1 and CDR2 from the germline V gene are SGHTA and FQGNSA. The CDR3 spans 17 residues. This sample comprised CD4+ or CD8+ T cells sorted from blood, obtained in a trial of the OX40 agonist ivuxolimab. The chain combines TRBV7-2 with TRBJ2-1; D may correspond to TRBD1 or TRBD2 (5 bases each). The clonotype was recovered from an adult with an advanced solid tumor such as melanoma, head and neck, liver or kidney cancer. CDR3 sequence (DNA): TGTGCCAGCAGCTTAGACCTTCCGGGGCGAGGACGCAATGAGCAGTTCTTC. This encodes CASSLDLPGRGRNEQFF.